These T cell receptor beta chains were read from a single sample in a study of cytomegalovirus exposure and HLA in healthy donors. Clones were read by immunoSEQ multiplex PCR, and TCRdb kept only the in-frame ones, dropping some. The table includes around 150,000 clones, around nine tenths detected once. Sequencing input: PBMCs. Receptors were obtained from a young woman in good health and CMV-seronegative. Both conserved end residues are part of each CDR3. The order of the fields is V gene, clone size, J gene, CDR3 protein. Expanded clones are given a class, and other clones once, few, many or no size at all.

>TRBV5-1|NA|TRBJ2-7
CASSLGLAGGGEQYF
>TRBV7-2|NA|TRBJ2-2
CASSFGGTLYANTGELFF
>TRBV6-5|NA|TRBJ1-4
CASRQGGITNEKLFF
>TRBV27|once|TRBJ1-1
CASSFPGQGAPMNTEAFF
>TRBV5-4|once|TRBJ2-7
CASSLFGGNEQYF
>TRBV5-1|NA|TRBJ1-2
CASSLRWTDYYGYTF
>TRBV21-1|NA|TRBJ1-5
CASHDRDGQPQHF
>TRBV28|once|TRBJ1-4
CAAGKGDEKLFF
>TRBV19|NA|TRBJ1-5
CASSIRQGSEQPQHF
>TRBV5-4|NA|TRBJ1-1
CASRIMFGGEAFF
>TRBV30|NA|TRBJ1-2
CAWSVSRLYGYTF
>TRBV6-6|NA|TRBJ1-2
CASSREDRGAYGYTF
>TRBV6-5|once|TRBJ2-1
CASSVDRVSYNEQFF
>TRBV13|NA|TRBJ1-2
CASSPPDRVHGYTF
>TRBV7-2|once|TRBJ2-7
CASSFGRGAYEQYF
>TRBV6-1|NA|TRBJ1-2
CASSESRTGRLYGYTF
>TRBV19|NA|TRBJ2-2
CASSIWGVGELFF
>TRBV18|once|TRBJ2-5
CASSPLKETQYF
>TRBV7-9|NA|TRBJ2-7
CASSQAAGGSYEQYF
>TRBV7-2|NA|TRBJ2-1
CASSAGRKEQFF
>TRBV11-2|NA|TRBJ1-4
CASSPGSEKLFF
>TRBV2|NA|TRBJ2-1
CASRARTSEGDEQFF
>TRBV7-9|NA|TRBJ2-1
CASSPSVSAPYNEQFF
>TRBV28|NA|TRBJ2-5
CASSLASGRETQYF
>TRBV19|NA|TRBJ1-1
CASSIGQGTTEAFF